The 19 T cell receptor beta chains reported below all come from one sample, sequenced in a study of T cells after yellow fever vaccination. MiXCR, applied by TCRdb to the 5' RACE reads, yields one record per CDR3 protein. The sample records some 400,000 distinct CDR3 sequences, roughly a sixth being singletons. This specimen was PBMCs, taken before the yellow fever booster vaccination. These receptors originate from a man younger than 35 who received the YFV17D yellow fever vaccine.

This clonotype was detected only a few times. V is TRBV4-1 and J is TRBJ1-5; D is unclear. Trimming stripped 1 base from V and 3 bases from J, with 10 bases between. The CDR3 runs 15 residues. The germline gives CDR1 MGHRA, CDR2 YSYEKL. The CDR3 spells CASSQGSFYNQPQHF. The CDR3 nucleotides read TGCGCCAGCAGCCAAGGGAGTTTCTACAATCAGCCCCAGCATTTT.

This clonotype was observed a few times. CDR3 amino acids: CASSQDIAGDTFYEQYF. DNA of the CDR3: TGTGCCAGCAGCCAAGATATAGCGGGGGATACTTTCTACGAGCAGTACTTC. The chain joins TRBV3-1 to TRBJ2-7; 9 nucleotides line up with TRBD2. The germline gives CDR1 LGHDT, CDR2 YNNKEL (reference sequence). Trimming at V came to 0 bases and at J to 3 bases, leaving 9 bases not matched to a gene. The CDR3 loop spans 17 amino acids.

This chain uses TRBV25-1 with TRBJ2-3, with D perhaps TRBD1 or TRBD2 (5 bases each). The CDR3 has 16 residues. Trimming removed 6 bases at V and 3 bases at J, with 19 bases between. Germline CDR1 MGHDK, CDR2 SYGVNS. The CDR3 is CASSEVGASGTDTQYF. The DNA for the CDR3 is TGTGCCAGCAGCGAGGTCGGGGCGAGTGGGACAGATACGCAGTATTTT. The variable domain in full, completed from reference TRBV25-1 and TRBJ2-3, reads EADIYQTPRYLVIGTGKKITLECSQTMGHDKMYWYQQDPGMELHLIHYSYGVNSTEKGDLSSESTVSRIRTEHFPLTLESARPSHTSQYLCASSEVGASGTDTQYFGPGTRLTVL.

This clonotype was seen only a few times. The chain joins TRBV5-1 to TRBJ2-3, with D possibly matching TRBD2 (5 bases). This CDR3 has 16 residues. Germline CDR1 and CDR2: SGHRS and YFSETQ. The V end was cut by 0 bases, the J end by 2 bases, with 13 bases between. The CDR3: CASSLVPQRSTDTQYF. DNA for the CDR3: TGCGCCAGCAGCTTGGTCCCCCAGCGGTCCACAGATACGCAGTATTTT. The entire variable domain, with the rest obtained from reference TRBV5-1 and TRBJ2-3, is as follows: KAGVTQTPRYLIKTRGQQVTLSCSPISGHRSVSWYQQTPGQGLQFLFEYFSETQRNKGNFPGRFSGRQFSNSRSEMNVSTLELGDSALYLCASSLVPQRSTDTQYFGPGTRLTVL.

The rearrangement links TRBV12-3 or TRBV12-4 to TRBJ2-1; D is unclear. The CDR3 has 12 residues. V lost 5 bases, J lost 7 bases, and 9 bases lay in between. The CDR3 bases are TGTGCCAGCAGTCCTCGGTGGAATGAGCAGTTCTTC. Translation: CASSPRWNEQFF.

The J gene is TRBJ2-1, the V gene TRBV19, with D hard to call. The CDR3 has 14 residues. Germline V CDR1 and CDR2: LNHDA, SQIVND (reference sequence). Trimming left V 3 bases short and J 6 bases short, with 12 bases between. CDR3 protein: CASSMTYPRNEQFF. The CDR3 coding sequence is TGTGCCAGTAGTATGACTTACCCTCGCAATGAGCAGTTCTTC.

The CDR3 here is CSARVPLEDQPQHF. CDR3 bases: TGCAGTGCTAGAGTCCCACTGGAAGATCAGCCCCAGCATTTT. The genes are TRBV20-1 and TRBJ1-5; D uncertain. From germline, CDR1 is DFQATT and CDR2 SNEGSKA (reference sequence). The CDR3 sequence is 14 residues long. Trimming removed 1 base at V and 5 bases at J, with 12 bases between.

This clonotype was observed a few times. This sequence joins TRBV24-1 and TRBJ2-5, with 7 positions matching TRBD2. The V segment lost 3 bases and the J segment 4 bases; nucleotides outside the gene matches: 4. Germline CDR1 reads KGHDR; CDR2 reads SFDVKD. The CDR3 is made up of 14 amino acids. The CDR3 DNA reads as TGTGCCACCAGTGATAGGACTAGTCCAGAGACCCAGTACTTC. This gives the protein CATSDRTSPETQYF.

This clonotype was seen a few times. V is TRBV6-1 and J is TRBJ1-5; a possible D gene is TRBD1 (5 bases). Per the germline V gene, CDR1 is MNHNS and CDR2 is SASEGT. Trimming left V 7 bases short and J 0 bases short, with 13 bases between. This CDR3 is 15 amino acids long. CDR3 sequence reads: CASTWGSYSNQPQHF. In nucleotides, the CDR3 is TGTGCCAGCACTTGGGGGTCTTATAGCAATCAGCCCCAGCATTTT.

This chain joins TRBV28 and TRBJ2-7, with D uncertain. The germline gives CDR1 MDHEN, CDR2 SYDVKM. The CDR3 consists of 15 residues. Trimming pared 8 bases from V and 0 bases from J, leaving 17 bases between. The CDR3 nucleotides read TGTGCCAGCTCCACCCTCTCCGGAAGCTCCTACGAGCAGTACGTC. Translating it yields CASSTLSGSSYEQYV.

This clonotype was detected only a few times. This chain uses TRBV28 with TRBJ2-7; the D is unclear. Germline CDR1 MDHEN, CDR2 SYDVKM. The CDR3 runs 12 residues. Between the trimmed V and J ends, which lost 6 bases and 1 base, there was a span of 7 bases. The CDR3 region is CASSMDSYEQYV. As DNA, the CDR3 is TGTGCCAGCAGCATGGATTCCTACGAGCAGTACGTC.

This clonotype was counted only a few times. V usage is TRBV7-9 and J usage is TRBJ2-3; perhaps D is TRBD1 or TRBD2 (5 bases each). Germline CDR1 and CDR2: SEHNR and FQNEAQ (reference sequence). V was clipped by 7 bases and J by 0 bases, with 20 bases between them. The CDR3 covers 17 residues. The CDR3 loop reads CASTPPPGTTSTDTQYF. The CDR3 DNA reads TGTGCCAGCACCCCCCCGCCGGGGACGACTAGCACAGATACGCAGTATTTT. The full variable domain, its missing parts supplied by reference TRBV7-9 and TRBJ2-3, is DTGVSQNPRHKITKRGQNVTFRCDPISEHNRLYWYRQTLGQGPEFLTYFQNEAQLEKSRLLSDRFSAERPKGSFSTLEIQRTEQGDSAMYLCASTPPPGTTSTDTQYFGPGTRLTVL.

This clonotype came up a few times. The rearrangement links TRBV5-1 to TRBJ2-1; 10 bases are shared with TRBD2. CDR3 length: 15 residues. J lost 6 bases, V lost 1 base, and 4 bases had no gene match. The germline CDR1 and CDR2 sequences are SGHRS and YFSETQ. The CDR3 region has the DNA TGCGCCAGCAGCTTGACCGGGACTAGCGCCAATGAGCAGTTCTTC. The encoded protein is CASSLTGTSANEQFF.

This chain joins TRBV3-1 and TRBJ2-2; tentatively, D is TRBD2 (5 bases). The germline V and J ends were trimmed by 0 bases and 6 bases, with 14 bases remaining between them. The CDR3 spans 16 residues. Germline CDR1 LGHDT, CDR2 YNNKEL (reference sequence). CDR3 sequence (DNA): TGTGCCAGCAGCCAAGAAAGTTCGGGGTATGCCGGGGAGCTGTTTTTT. Translating it yields CASSQESSGYAGELFF.

The sample holds many counts of this clonotype. This chain connects TRBV20-1 to TRBJ2-7, with D perhaps matching TRBD1 or TRBD2 (5 bases each). CDR3 length equals 14 residues. CDR1 and CDR2 from the germline V gene are DFQATT and SNEGSKA (reference sequence). Between the trimmed V and J ends, which lost 6 bases and 3 bases, there was a span of 18 bases. DNA for the CDR3: TGCAGTGCCCAGAAGGGGACGGACCACTACGAGCAGTACTTC. Amino acids: CSAQKGTDHYEQYF.

This clonotype was seen only a few times. The chain uses TRBV5-1 and TRBJ2-6, with no clear D. V lost 4 bases to trimming and J lost 1 base, with 6 bases between them. The length of the CDR3 is 14 residues. Germline V gene lookup returns CDR1 SGHRS and CDR2 YFSETQ. The CDR3: CASSHTSGANVLTF. DNA of the CDR3: TGCGCCAGCAGCCACACGTCTGGGGCCAACGTCCTGACTTTC.

This clonotype was counted a single time. A read error may explain this, as a much larger clone is one base away. This CDR3 is missing its conserved last phenylalanine or tryptophan, likely due to a read error. Written as DNA, the CDR3 is TGTGCCAGCAGGGGCCCTTCCGCTAGCTTGCTCTATGGCTACACCCTC. It is translated as CASRGPSASLLYGYTL. This chain joins TRBV6-1 and TRBJ1-2; no firm D call. CDR3 length equals 16 residues. Germline CDR1 is MNHNS and CDR2 is SASEGT. Trimming removed 6 bases at V and 4 bases at J, with 21 bases between.

In its sample, this clonotype was seen many times. The CDR3 is CASSFKGGNIQYF. DNA for the CDR3: TGTGCCAGCAGCTTTAAGGGGGGAAACATTCAGTACTTC. The gene calls are TRBV5-6 and TRBJ2-4; tentatively, D is TRBD1 or TRBD2 (6 bases each). This CDR3 spans 13 amino acids. V shed 2 bases and J shed 6 bases, with 9 bases lying between them. Germline CDR1 is SGHDT and CDR2 is YYEEEE. Using reference TRBV5-6 and TRBJ2-4 for the parts outside the CDR3, the full variable domain is DAGVTQSPTHLIKTRGQQVTLRCSPKSGHDTVSWYQQALGQGPQFIFQYYEEEERQRGNFPDRFSGHQFPNYSSELNVNALLLGDSALYLCASSFKGGNIQYFGAGTRLSVL.

The sample holds a few counts of this clonotype. This rearrangement joins TRBV7-3 to TRBJ1-5, with D unresolved. Germline assignment: CDR1 SGHTA and CDR2 FQGTGA. Trimming took off 4 bases at V and 5 bases at J, with 9 bases between the two ends. The CDR3 runs to 13 residues. Here the CDR3 DNA reads TGTGCCAGCAGCTCAGACATAGATCAGCCCCAGCATTTT. It yields the protein CASSSDIDQPQHF.